Listed below are T cell receptor beta chains from one sample, sequenced in a study of Tregs in tolerant kidney transplant recipients. Produced via immunoSEQ multiplex PCR; TCRdb's table is partial and in-frame only. The sample carries about 44,000 clones, 95% to 96% recorded once. These receptors' targets are unknown. The sequencing input was Tregs from blood cultured with allogeneic cells. Every receptor here comes from a human donor in good health. Each CDR3 is given with its conserved first and last residue. The D gene is left open where the match is weak. Rows give clone size only sometimes, using once, few, many, or a class for an expanded clone.

v_call	d_call	j_call	clone_size	cdr3_aa	cdr3_nt
TRBV20-1	.	TRBJ2-5	.	CSAEAKETQYF	TGCAGTGCGGAAGCAAAAGAGACCCAGTACTTC
TRBV7-9	TRBD1	TRBJ2-7	.	CASSLAGGTGYYEQYF	TGTGCCAGCAGCTTAGCAGGCGGGACAGGGTACTACGAGCAGTACTTC
TRBV6-5	TRBD1	TRBJ1-2	.	CASSYGSQGRGGYTF	TGTGCCAGCAGTTACGGTTCACAGGGGAGGGGTGGCTACACCTTC
TRBV5-1	.	TRBJ2-1	.	CASSPLAGSYNEQFF	TGCGCCAGCAGCCCCCTTGCGGGCTCCTACAATGAGCAGTTCTTC
TRBV6-1	.	TRBJ1-5	.	CAADSWGPQHF	TGTGCCGCCGACTCGTGGGGTCCCCAGCATTTT
TRBV11-2	.	TRBJ2-3	.	CASSLGRGLSTDTQYF	TGTGCCAGCAGCTTAGGGAGGGGGCTGAGCACAGATACGCAGTATTTT
TRBV30	.	TRBJ2-3	.	CAWSPATGDTQYF	TGTGCCTGGAGTCCCGCAACAGGGGATACGCAGTATTTT
TRBV11-2	TRBD2	TRBJ2-1	.	CASSLLAAEQFF	TGTGCCAGCAGCTTACTAGCGGCCGAGCAGTTCTTC
TRBV10-2	TRBD1	TRBJ1-1	once	CASRDRDRGLTEAFF	TGCGCCAGCAGAGACCGGGACAGGGGGCTCACTGAAGCTTTCTTT
TRBV19	.	TRBJ2-6	.	CASSPRHRAQSGANVLTF	TGTGCCAGTAGTCCTCGTCATCGTGCCCAATCTGGGGCCAACGTCCTGACTTTC
TRBV5-4	TRBD2	TRBJ2-1	.	CASSWGLAAYNEQFF	TGTGCCAGCAGCTGGGGACTAGCCGCTTACAATGAGCAGTTCTTC
TRBV11-2	.	TRBJ1-1	.	CASSFGGSNTEAFF	TGTGCCAGCAGCTTTGGAGGGTCGAACACTGAAGCTTTCTTT
TRBV7-9	TRBD1	TRBJ1-3	.	CASSLEGQFTGNTIYF	TGTGCCAGCAGCTTAGAGGGACAGTTTACTGGAAACACCATATATTTT
TRBV2	.	TRBJ1-5	once	CASSGGTPNQPQHF	TGTGCCAGCAGCGGCGGGACACCGAATCAGCCCCAGCATTTT
TRBV6-1	.	TRBJ1-1	.	CATLHGGSTEAFF	TGTGCCACCCTCCACGGGGGGAGCACTGAAGCTTTCTTT
TRBV7-6	.	TRBJ1-1	once	CASSPRGGTEAFF	TGTGCCAGCAGCCCTAGGGGGGGGACTGAAGCTTTCTTT
TRBV11-2	.	TRBJ1-2	.	CASSLEPGAIYGYTF	TGTGCCAGCAGCTTAGAGCCGGGGGCAATCTATGGCTACACCTTC
TRBV19	TRBD1	TRBJ1-5	.	CASTLTGYANQPQHF	TGTGCCAGTACGTTGACAGGGTACGCCAATCAGCCCCAGCATTTT
TRBV28	TRBD1	TRBJ1-2	.	CASRTGGASGYTF	TGTGCCAGCAGGACAGGGGGCGCGTCGGGCTACACCTTC
TRBV9	.	TRBJ2-3	.	CASSPGLSTDTQYF	TGTGCCAGCAGCCCGGGACTGAGCACAGATACGCAGTATTTT
TRBV5-6	.	TRBJ2-1	.	CASSLEGGSAYNEQFF	TGTGCCAGCAGCTTGGAAGGTGGGAGTGCCTACAATGAGCAGTTCTTC
TRBV5-1	.	TRBJ2-1	.	CASSLDRVRYNEQFF	TGCGCCAGCAGCTTGGACAGGGTACGGTACAATGAGCAGTTCTTC
TRBV29-1	TRBD2	TRBJ2-1	few	CSVDALGAGGTSGRAGHIYEQFF	TGCAGCGTTGATGCCCTCGGGGCAGGGGGGACTAGCGGGAGGGCCGGGCACATCTATGAGCAGTTCTTC
TRBV6-1	.	TRBJ1-3	.	CASSELLVRVSGNTIYF	TGTGCCAGCAGTGAACTTCTGGTCCGAGTCTCTGGAAACACCATATATTTT
TRBV9	.	TRBJ2-1	.	CASSVGSDLFWTPPYNEQFF	TGTGCCAGCAGCGTAGGCTCCGATCTTTTCTGGACACCACCTTACAATGAGCAGTTCTTC
TRBV7-9	.	TRBJ1-2	.	CASSFSGVTGGYTF	TGTGCCAGCAGCTTTTCCGGGGTAACCGGAGGCTACACCTTC
TRBV30	.	TRBJ1-2	.	CAWSVLQALGGYTF	TGTGCCTGGAGTGTACTCCAGGCTCTGGGTGGCTACACCTTC
TRBV29-1	TRBD1	TRBJ2-2	.	CSVEKPGTGGPGELFF	TGCAGCGTTGAAAAGCCCGGGACAGGGGGCCCCGGGGAGCTGTTTTTT
TRBV7-6	.	TRBJ1-3	.	CASSLEGGHLSGNTIYF	TGTGCCAGCAGCTTAGAGGGGGGACACCTCTCTGGAAACACCATATATTTT
TRBV5-1	.	TRBJ2-2	.	CASSVVFTGELFF	TGCGCCAGCAGCGTAGTTTTCACCGGGGAGCTGTTTTTT
TRBV15	.	TRBJ2-1	.	CATSRGQSNMYNEQFF	TGTGCCACCAGCAGAGGACAGTCGAATATGTACAATGAGCAGTTCTTC
TRBV7-3	.	TRBJ2-5	.	CASSESERGTQYF	TGTGCCAGCAGCGAAAGTGAGCGAGGGACCCAGTACTTC
TRBV6-4	TRBD1	TRBJ2-3	.	CASSATGATDTQYF	TGTGCCAGCAGTGCGACAGGGGCCACAGATACGCAGTATTTT
TRBV29-1	.	TRBJ2-2	.	CSVGAGPTGELFF	TGCAGCGTTGGGGCGGGCCCCACCGGGGAGCTGTTTTTT
TRBV7-9	.	TRBJ2-1	.	CASSLQGTKQFF	TGTGCCAGCAGCTTACAGGGGACGAAGCAGTTCTTC
TRBV7-9	.	TRBJ2-1	.	CASSLLGTPGNEQFF	TGTGCCAGCAGCCTGCTAGGAACCCCAGGCAATGAGCAGTTCTTC
TRBV7-8	TRBD1	TRBJ1-1	.	CASTPYRGGVTEAFF	TGTGCCAGCACACCCTACAGGGGTGGCGTGACTGAAGCTTTCTTT
TRBV9	TRBD2	TRBJ2-5	.	CASSLGLAGGNQETQYF	TGTGCCAGCAGCCTGGGACTAGCGGGGGGTAACCAAGAGACCCAGTACTTC